The 16 T cell receptor beta chains reported below all come from one sample, sequenced in a study of early T cells in non-severe SARS-CoV-2 infection. Each CDR3 protein is one row after TCRdb ran MiXCR on the 5' RACE reads. The data contain tens of thousands of distinct CDR3 sequences, 12% of them seen just once; the ten biggest clones take up 3.5% to 5.5%. Sequenced input: whole blood. These receptor sequences come from an adult who was a healthcare worker with PCR-confirmed SARS-CoV-2 infection or an uninfected control (not recorded which).

The chain uses TRBV6-5 and TRBJ2-2; 8 bases are shared with TRBD2. The germline V gene encodes CDR1 MNHEY and CDR2 SVGAGI. Unmatched junction bases numbered 6, after V lost 2 bases and J lost 1 base. The CDR3 spans 17 residues. CDR3: CASSYDREGVNTGELFF. The DNA for the CDR3 is TGTGCCAGCAGTTACGACCGGGAGGGAGTGAACACCGGGGAGCTGTTTTTT.

The rearrangement links TRBV6-5 to TRBJ2-2; D possibly uses TRBD1 or TRBD2 (7 bases each). V lost 0 bases, J lost 6 bases, and 20 bases lay in between. Germline V CDR1 and CDR2: MNHEY, SVGAGI. The CDR3 loop spans 18 amino acids. CDR3: CASSYSGGGRKFSGELFF. DNA of the CDR3: TGTGCCAGCAGTTACTCGGGAGGGGGCAGGAAGTTTTCCGGGGAGCTGTTTTTT.

This clonotype is a singleton in its sample. The DNA for the CDR3 is TGTGCCATCAGGGACACAGGGAATGAGCAGTTCTTC. Its protein product is CAIRDTGNEQFF. The chain joins TRBV10-3 to TRBJ2-1, with TRBD1 as a possible D gene (6 bases). CDR3 length: 12 amino acids. Germline assignment: CDR1 ENHRY and CDR2 SYGVKD. V shed 6 bases and J shed 7 bases, with 10 bases lying between them.

This clonotype has only a few counts. The rearrangement joins TRBV5-6 to TRBJ2-3, with D maybe TRBD1 (6 bases). With 10 bases removed from V and 2 bases from J, the gap between germline ends came to 14 bases. Per germline, CDR1 SGHDT and CDR2 YYEEEE. This CDR3 spans 13 amino acids. The CDR3 bases are TGTGCCTCACGACAGGTGATCACAGATACGCAGTATTTT. Protein: CASRQVITDTQYF.

This clonotype was recorded a few times. The chain recombines TRBV25-1 with TRBJ2-1; D may correspond to TRBD1 or TRBD2 (5 bases each). Germline V CDR1 and CDR2: MGHDK, SYGVNS. The CDR3 contains 15 residues. V lost 1 base and J 4 bases, leaving 11 bases between the germline ends. The CDR3 loop reads CASSESGTGYNEQFF. For the CDR3, the DNA is TGTGCCAGCAGTGAATCCGGGACGGGATACAATGAGCAGTTCTTC.

This clonotype was observed many times. An end of the junction differs from the germline gene, which may be a read error. V gene TRBV6-1 combines with J gene TRBJ2-5; tentatively, D is TRBD1 or TRBD2 (5 bases each). Germline loops: CDR1 MNHNS, CDR2 SASEGT. The CDR3 runs to 13 residues. The CDR3 spells CASSIGDQQTQYF. CDR3 coding DNA: TGTGCCAGCAGTATCGGGGACCAACAGACCCAGTACTTC.

This clonotype was counted many times. The chain has TRBV6-2 or TRBV6-3 and TRBJ2-3; 10 positions match TRBD2. Germline CDR1 MNHEY, CDR2 SVGEGT. CDR3 length: 16 residues. The V gene end was trimmed by 4 bases and the J gene end by 6 bases; junction bases not matched to a gene: 10. This chain's CDR3 is CASSWASGRAKDTQYF. For the CDR3, the DNA is TGTGCCAGCAGTTGGGCGAGCGGGAGGGCCAAGGATACGCAGTATTTT.

The chain couples TRBV5-1 to TRBJ1-2; 7 bases line up with TRBD1. This CDR3 region has 15 residues. Germline values: CDR1 SGHRS, CDR2 YFSETQ. Germline trimming cut 1 base from V and 4 bases from J; bases unmatched to any gene: 7. The CDR3 protein is CASSLFPGQTYGYTF. The CDR3 DNA reads TGCGCCAGCAGCTTGTTCCCGGGACAGACCTATGGCTACACCTTC.

This clonotype appeared a few times. The chain couples TRBV20-1 to TRBJ1-6; a possible D gene is TRBD1 (5 bases). Deletions cut 4 bases from V and 7 bases from J, with 20 bases between. Germline lookup yields CDR1 DFQATT and CDR2 SNEGSKA (reference sequence). The CDR3 sequence is 16 residues long. As DNA, the CDR3 is TGCAGTGCTATTCGAAACGGCGACAGAAAAAATTCACCCCTCCACTTT. It codes for CSAIRNGDRKNSPLHF.

This clonotype has only a few counts. The rearrangement joins TRBV11-3 to TRBJ2-1; 7 positions agree with TRBD2. The CDR3 runs to 15 residues. The ends lost 3 bases at V and 2 bases at J; junction bases unmatched: 4. The germline gives CDR1 SGHNT, CDR2 YENEEA. The CDR3 nucleotides read TGTGCCAGCAGCTTGTCGCTAGCGGCCTACAATGAGCAGTTCTTC. Its protein is CASSLSLAAYNEQFF.

This clonotype was observed many times. The chain links TRBV18 to TRBJ1-2, with TRBD1 matching over 7 bases. Germline lookup yields CDR1 KGHSH and CDR2 LQKENI. The J segment lost 2 bases and the V segment lost 2 bases, leaving 2 bases of the junction unmatched. The CDR3 loop spans 14 amino acids. The DNA for the CDR3 is TGTGCCAGCTCACCAGGGACAGCAAACTATGGCTACACCTTC. Its translation is CASSPGTANYGYTF.

This clonotype came up a few times. The rearrangement links TRBV28 to TRBJ2-3; D uncertain. Germline V lookup: CDR1 MDHEN, CDR2 SYDVKM. The V end was cut by 2 bases, the J end by 3 bases, with 6 bases between. The length of the CDR3 is 13 residues. CDR3 sequence: CASSLSLTDTQYF. Written as DNA, the CDR3 is TGTGCCAGCAGTTTAAGCCTAACAGATACGCAGTATTTT.

Many counts were recorded for this clonotype. The chain recombines TRBV18 with TRBJ2-7; perhaps TRBD2 as D (5 bases). Germline V gene sequence: CDR1 KGHSH, CDR2 LQKENI. This CDR3 has 13 residues. V was cut by 3 bases and J by 3 bases, with 9 bases left in between. This chain's CDR3 is CASSPSRDYEQYF. As DNA, the CDR3 is TGTGCCAGCTCACCTTCGAGGGACTACGAGCAGTACTTC.

This clonotype has only a few counts. CDR3 in DNA: TGTGCTAGTGGTTTGGTACTTAGAAGGTCAGGGGGCTTTTTCGACGAGCAGTACTTC. Its protein is CASGLVLRRSGGFFDEQYF. The gene calls are TRBV12-5 and TRBJ2-7, with 8 positions matching TRBD1. CDR3 size: 19 residues. Trimming cost V 0 bases and J 5 bases; bases outside gene matches: 18. Germline assignment: CDR1 LGHNT and CDR2 FRNRAP.

CDR3 DNA sequence: TGTGCCAGCAGTGAAGCGTTTGCCTACACCTTC. This translates into CASSEAFAYTF. The V and J genes are TRBV2 and TRBJ1-2, with D uncertain. CDR1 and CDR2 from the germline V gene are SNHLY and FYNNEI. The CDR3 is 11 residues long. Trimming left V 0 bases short and J 10 bases short, with 6 bases between.

The chain is built from TRBV29-1 and TRBJ2-3; the match to TRBD2 covers 7 bases. The germline CDR1 and CDR2 sequences are SQVTM and ANQGSEA. V trimming: 4 bases; J trimming: 4 bases; junction bases outside the gene matches: 5. This CDR3 spans 13 amino acids. The DNA for the CDR3 is TGCAGCGTTGCGGCGGGAGCACCAGATACGCAGTATTTT. It is translated as CSVAAGAPDTQYF.